A single sample gave rise to the 21 T cell receptor beta chains below, sequenced in a study of blood T cell repertoires in COVID-19. Clones were sequenced by immunoSEQ multiplex PCR, and TCRdb holds only the in-frame ones, with some missing. The table has roughly 500,000 clones, more than 85% seen once; the top ten hold 6.5% to 9.5%. The sample was PBMCs or T cells enriched from blood (not recorded which). The receptors originated from a woman in her sixties or seventies who had recovered from COVID-19.

Points on this clone: At one of its ends the junction is not consistent with the germline gene, which may arise from a read error. The chain has TRBV19 and TRBJ2-7; D may be TRBD2 (6 bases). The germline CDR1 and CDR2 sequences are LNHDA and SQIVND (reference sequence). This CDR3 is 14 amino acids long. CDR3 nucleotide sequence: TGTGCCAGTACCCCCGGGGGAGGCTCCCACGAGCAGTACTTC. This gives the protein CASTPGGGSHEQYF.

The V call is TRBV25-1, the J call TRBJ2-5; no definite D call. The germline V gene has CDR1 MGHDK and CDR2 SYGVNS. The V end was cut by 7 bases, the J end by 3 bases, with 18 bases between. The CDR3 is 15 residues long. The CDR3 DNA sequence: TGTGCCAGCATGCCCCCCCCTACAGACGAAGAGACCCAGTACTTC. Translated: CASMPPPTDEETQYF.

The chain is built from TRBV2 and TRBJ1-6; possibly TRBD1 for D (5 bases). The CDR3 sequence is 16 residues long. V was cut by 7 bases and J by 9 bases, with 22 bases left in between. Germline loops: CDR1 SNHLY, CDR2 FYNNEI. This CDR3 is CASTLKQEMWISPLHF. DNA of the CDR3: TGTGCCAGCACCTTGAAACAGGAAATGTGGATTTCACCCCTCCACTTT.

This clone was recorded once. The J gene is TRBJ2-3, the V gene TRBV6-1; D unresolved. The CDR3 is 17 residues long. Germline V gene data show CDR1 as MNHNS and CDR2 as SASEGT. V gave up 1 base and J gave up 4 bases, with 18 bases separating them. In nucleotides, the CDR3 is TGTGCCAGCAGTGAAGATATCGGTCCCCCTAACCCAGATACGCAGTATTTT. Translation: CASSEDIGPPNPDTQYF.

J is TRBJ1-1 and V is TRBV7-9; D perhaps matches TRBD1 (6 bases). CDR1 SEHNR and CDR2 FQNEAQ come from the germline V gene (reference sequence). Trimming left V 5 bases short and J 1 base short, with 17 bases between. The CDR3 sequence is 16 residues long. CDR3 sequence (DNA): TGTGCCAGCAGCGTACGAGGGGGGGCGACGAACACTGAAGCTTTCTTT. This gives the protein CASSVRGGATNTEAFF.

This sequence joins TRBV18 and TRBJ2-7; 9 bases are a match to TRBD2. CDR3 length: 16 residues. The ends lost 5 bases at V and 5 bases at J; junction bases unmatched: 13. Germline V gene sequence: CDR1 KGHSH, CDR2 LQKENI. The CDR3 DNA reads as TGTGCCAGCTCAAAAGCAGCAGCGGGGGGCATCGACGAGCAGTACTTC. It is translated as CASSKAAAGGIDEQYF.

This rearrangement joins TRBV3-1 (or the pseudogene TRBV3-2) to TRBJ1-6; D unresolved. The V gene lost 4 bases and the J gene lost 0 bases, with 4 bases spanning the gap. The CDR3 contains 14 residues. Germline V CDR1 and CDR2: LGHDT, YNNKEL (reference sequence). The CDR3 DNA follows: TGTGCCAGCAGCCGGAGCTCCTATAATTCACCCCTCCACTTT. Encoded protein: CASSRSSYNSPLHF.

The rearrangement links TRBV24-1 to TRBJ1-2, with TRBD1 identical over 9 bases. CDR1 and CDR2 from the germline V gene are KGHDR and SFDVKD. The V and J ends lost 7 bases and 9 bases, in that order; junction bases with no gene match: 5. The CDR3 runs 12 residues. CDR3 sequence reads: CATREGQGRYTF. The CDR3 DNA reads as TGTGCCACCAGGGAGGGACAGGGACGCTACACCTTC.

The table lists this clone with a few counts. J is TRBJ1-5 and V is TRBV19, with D possibly being TRBD1 (6 bases). The germline CDR1 and CDR2 sequences are LNHDA and SQIVND (reference sequence). The V gene lost 9 bases and the J gene lost 2 bases, with 14 bases spanning the gap. The CDR3 contains 14 residues. In DNA form, the CDR3 reads TGTGCCAGCCATTTGGACAGTCGCAATCAGCCCCAGCATTTT. This sequence encodes CASHLDSRNQPQHF.

V and J are TRBV7-2 and TRBJ1-1, with 8 bases aligning to TRBD1. Per the germline V gene, CDR1 is SGHTA and CDR2 is FQGNSA. The V gene end was trimmed by 5 bases and the J gene end by 4 bases; junction bases not matched to a gene: 6. There are 14 residues in the CDR3. The CDR3 nucleotides read TGTGCCAGCAGCACCGACAGGGGTTTCACTGAAGCTTTCTTT. As protein: CASSTDRGFTEAFF.

This clone was seen just once. The chain has TRBV6-5 and TRBJ2-1; TRBD1 matches 9 bases. Germline lookup yields CDR1 MNHEY and CDR2 SVGAGI. V dropped 2 bases and J dropped 9; count of bases not matched to a gene: 8. The CDR3 has 15 residues. The CDR3 sequence is CASSYTGTGKGEQFF. The CDR3 coding sequence is TGTGCCAGCAGTTACACCGGGACAGGGAAGGGTGAGCAGTTCTTC.

This clone is a singleton in its sample. The chain carries TRBV6-5 and TRBJ1-6; D not certain. Trimming left V 0 bases short and J 5 bases short, with 5 bases between. Per the germline V gene, CDR1 is MNHEY and CDR2 is SVGAGI. The CDR3 totals 14 residues. CDR3 DNA sequence: TGTGCCAGCAGTTACTCCCTTGATAATTCACCCCTCCACTTT. The encoded protein is CASSYSLDNSPLHF.

The rearrangement uses TRBV3-1 (or the pseudogene TRBV3-2) and TRBJ2-5; 7 bases agree with TRBD1. The junction had 5 bases not matched to a gene; V was cut back by 5 bases and J by 5 bases. There are 13 residues in the CDR3. Germline assignment: CDR1 LGHDT and CDR2 YNNKEL (reference sequence). In DNA form, the CDR3 reads TGTGCCAGCAGCACGACAGGGCTGGAGACCCAGTACTTC. It translates to CASSTTGLETQYF.

This chain uses TRBV9 with TRBJ1-3, with 7 bases that match TRBD1. The CDR3 is made up of 17 amino acids. Unmatched junction bases numbered 11, after V lost 3 bases and J lost 2 bases. Germline values: CDR1 SGDLS, CDR2 YYNGEE. CDR3 nucleotide sequence: TGTGCCAGCAGCGCCCGGGATACGGGACAGCCTGGAAACACCATATATTTT. Its protein product is CASSARDTGQPGNTIYF.

This CDR3 is CAGGTGRETQYF. CDR3 coding DNA: TGTGCCGGGGGGACAGGGAGAGAGACCCAGTACTTC. The chain links TRBV2 to TRBJ2-5; 9 bases map to TRBD1. V lost 11 bases to trimming and J lost 4 bases; unmatched junction nucleotides: 5. Germline CDR1 SNHLY, CDR2 FYNNEI. This CDR3 region has 12 residues. The full variable domain, completed using reference TRBV2 and TRBJ2-5, is EPEVTQTPSHQVTQMGQEVILRCVPISNHLYFYWYRQILGQKVEFLVSFYNNEISEKSEIFDDQFSVERPDGSNFTLKIRSTKLEDSAMYFCAGGTGRETQYFGPGTRLLVL.

In its sample, this clone was seen once. V gene TRBV18 combines with J gene TRBJ2-3; TRBD2 matches at 14 bases. This CDR3 comprises 17 residues. With V trimmed by 6 bases and J by 1 base, 6 bases remained unmatched. Germline CDR1 and CDR2: KGHSH and LQKENI. Written as DNA, the CDR3 is TGTGCCAGCTCGTCACCGGGACTAGCGGGAGGCACAGATACGCAGTATTTT. Its protein is CASSSPGLAGGTDTQYF.

DNA of the CDR3: TGTGCCAGCAGCCAAGTGCGACAGGGGGCGTTTGGCTACACCTTC. Its translation: CASSQVRQGAFGYTF. The chain joins TRBV14 to TRBJ1-2; TRBD1 aligns across 10 bases. V lost 1 base, J lost 7 bases, and 6 bases stayed unmatched. Per germline, CDR1 SGHDN and CDR2 FVKESK. The length of the CDR3 is 15 residues.

V and J are TRBV9 and TRBJ2-1; 7 bases align to TRBD2. There are 14 residues in the CDR3. V gave up 3 bases and J gave up 5 bases; unmatched junction bases: 5. The germline gives CDR1 SGDLS, CDR2 YYNGEE. CDR3 DNA: TGTGCCAGCAGCGGCTCAGCGGGGCACAATGAGCAGTTCTTC. It is translated as CASSGSAGHNEQFF.

The rearrangement links TRBV7-2 to TRBJ1-6; D remains unclear. V was clipped by 3 bases and J by 7 bases, with 10 bases between them. Germline values: CDR1 SGHTA, CDR2 FQGNSA. The CDR3 length is 14 residues. CDR3 DNA: TGTGCCAGCAGCTTCAACCCGCAGAATTCACCCCTCCACTTT. This encodes CASSFNPQNSPLHF.

The chain uses TRBV5-1 and TRBJ2-2; D might be TRBD1 (8 bases). The V end was cut by 4 bases, the J end by 7 bases, with 17 bases between. The CDR3 runs 15 residues. The germline V gene has CDR1 SGHRS and CDR2 YFSETQ. CDR3 region: CASSTGGTKYGELFF. In nucleotides, the CDR3 is TGCGCCAGCAGCACAGGGGGGACTAAATACGGGGAGCTGTTTTTT.

The chain is built from TRBV10-2 and TRBJ1-2; D call uncertain. With 0 bases removed from V and 8 bases from J, the gap between germline ends came to 13 bases. The CDR3 consists of 14 residues. In germline, CDR1 is WSHSY, CDR2 SAAADI. This CDR3 reads CASSESRIAIGYTF. CDR3 nucleotide sequence: TGCGCCAGCAGTGAGTCCAGAATTGCAATCGGCTACACCTTC.